The T cell receptor beta chain described here comes from a study of regulatory T cells in long-lasting Graves disease. Time point meaning: persistent/refractory GD, antithyroid drugs over 5 years with positive TRAb. Extracted RNA from PBMCs served as the source of the TCR library. The collection involved drawing around 10 milliliters of peripheral blood into EDTA tubes. The ends lost 4 bases at V and 0 bases at J; junction bases unmatched: 11. Germline V gene data show CDR1 as SGHRS and CDR2 as YFSETQ. The CDR3 spans 17 residues. Combining iRepertoire HTBI primers with Arm-PCR of CDR3 regions, the authors built TCR beta libraries. TCRdb processed the multiplex PCR reads anew with MiXCR; each CDR3 protein has one entry. The sample holds more than 300,000 distinct CDR3 sequences, 20% to 25% seen once. In its sample, this clonotype was seen a few times. Its antigen is not identified. Study-level findings and limits: TRBV28 was favored in persistent disease, as were TRBJ1-2 and TRBJ2-5.

The chain uses TRBV5-1 and TRBJ1-1; TRBD1 matches at 8 bases. This clonotype was obtained from a woman in her 40s with Graves disease. The sample was peripheral blood mononuclear cells (PBMCs), taken when the disease was refractory, from a patient treated with antithyroid drugs. This chain's CDR3 is CASSRQGTSALNTEAFF. The CDR3 bases are TGCGCCAGCAGCCGACAGGGGACCTCGGCCCTGAACACTGAAGCTTTCTTT.